These 5 T cell receptor beta chains were all obtained from the same sample, sequenced in a study of cytomegalovirus exposure and HLA in healthy donors. Primers included in the PCR were 60 Vbeta and 13 Jbeta primers. The data were produced by immunoSEQ multiplex PCR, yet TCRdb's version contains in-frame clones alone and is incomplete. Of about 45,000 clones detected, about 90% appear once; the ten largest clones hold around 8%. Sequences were obtained from PBMCs. The source of these receptors is a middle-aged woman in good health and CMV-seropositive.

V gene TRBV5-1 combines with J gene TRBJ1-6, with a weak D call TRBD1 (6 bases). CDR3 length: 16 residues. With 4 bases removed from V and 2 bases from J, the gap between germline ends came to 13 bases. Germline lookup yields CDR1 SGHRS and CDR2 YFSETQ. CDR3 sequence (DNA): TGCGCCAGCAGCGTGGAAGGGGGGGCCTATAATTCACCCCTCCACTTT. Encoded protein: CASSVEGGAYNSPLHF.

As regards this clone: One junction end disagrees with the germline gene, perhaps due to a read error. The chain links TRBV30 to TRBJ2-3; no reliable D call. This CDR3 region has 11 residues. The germline V gene encodes CDR1 GTSNPN and CDR2 SVGIG (reference sequence). The CDR3 DNA reads TGTGCCTGGAGTATTACAGATACGCGGTATTTT. This encodes CAWSITDTRYF.

V is TRBV6-6 and J is TRBJ1-5; D unclear. Germline CDR1 reads MNHNY; CDR2 reads SVGAGI (reference sequence). Trimming removed 2 bases at V and 0 bases at J, with 11 bases between. This CDR3 comprises 16 residues. The CDR3 DNA reads as TGTGCCAGCAGTTACGAGGCGGTGTATAGCAATCAGCCCCAGCATTTT. This gives the protein CASSYEAVYSNQPQHF.

The rearrangement links TRBV19 to TRBJ2-7, with D maybe TRBD1 (5 bases). Germline CDR1 is LNHDA and CDR2 is SQIVND (reference sequence). This CDR3 is 13 amino acids long. V gave up 3 bases and J gave up 1 base, with 7 bases separating them. DNA for the CDR3: TGTGCCAGTAGTATCCAGGGTTCCTACGAGCAGTACTTC. Protein: CASSIQGSYEQYF. The full variable domain, with the rest looked up from reference TRBV19 and TRBJ2-7, is DGGITQSPKYLFRKEGQNVTLSCEQNLNHDAMYWYRQDPGQGLRLIYYSQIVNDFQKGDIAEGYSVSREKKESFPLTVTSAQKNPTAFYLCASSIQGSYEQYFGPGTRLTVT.

This clone is a singleton in its sample. This rearrangement joins TRBV7-3 to TRBJ2-2, with a tentative D call TRBD2 (7 bases). CDR1 and CDR2 (germline): SGHTA, FQGTGA. Trimming took 2 bases from V and 5 from J, leaving 12 bases between them. This CDR3 is 15 amino acids long. This CDR3 is CASSLGGAGTGELFF. CDR3 sequence (DNA): TGTGCCAGCAGCTTAGGGGGGGCAGGTACCGGGGAGCTGTTTTTT.